The following is a T cell receptor beta chain sequence with its context. No antigen is known for it. This CDR3 spans 16 amino acids. This record belongs to a study of T cell responses to AZD1222 COVID-19 vaccine. Study observations and caveats: Spike-specific TCR breadth and depth both grew after two AZD1222 doses. The donor group comprised mostly white British people and more females; the analysis possibly underestimated clonal diversity.

Data came from immunoSEQ multiplex PCR; TCRdb stores just in-frame clones and leaves some out. The table includes over 45,000 clones, 70% to 80% detected once. The sequence was obtained from an adult in good health. The sample here was peripheral blood, taken on day 0 of AZD1222 vaccination. The chain recombines TRBV21-1 with TRBJ1-4; TRBD1, the table's D call, was not compared with the DNA. TRBV21-1 is a recognized pseudogene. The CDR3 region is CASSLPDREADEKLFF. The CDR3 region has the DNA TGTGCCAGCAGCCTTCCGGACAGGGAAGCGGATGAAAAACTGTTTTTT.